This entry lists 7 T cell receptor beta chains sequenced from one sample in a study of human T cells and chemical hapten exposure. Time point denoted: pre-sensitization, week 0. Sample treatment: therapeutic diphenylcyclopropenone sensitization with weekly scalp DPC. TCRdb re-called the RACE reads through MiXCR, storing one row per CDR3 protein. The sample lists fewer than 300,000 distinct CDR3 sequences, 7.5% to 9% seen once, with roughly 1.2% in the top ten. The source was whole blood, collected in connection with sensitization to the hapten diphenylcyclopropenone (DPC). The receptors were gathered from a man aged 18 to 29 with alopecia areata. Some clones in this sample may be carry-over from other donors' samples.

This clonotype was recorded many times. The CDR3 DNA reads as TGTGCCAGCAGAGTAAATACGGAGACCCAGTACTTC. Translation: CASRVNTETQYF. V and J are TRBV12-3 or TRBV12-4 and TRBJ2-5; D is ambiguous. The length of the CDR3 is 12 residues. With 6 bases removed from V and 5 bases from J, the gap between germline ends came to 10 bases.

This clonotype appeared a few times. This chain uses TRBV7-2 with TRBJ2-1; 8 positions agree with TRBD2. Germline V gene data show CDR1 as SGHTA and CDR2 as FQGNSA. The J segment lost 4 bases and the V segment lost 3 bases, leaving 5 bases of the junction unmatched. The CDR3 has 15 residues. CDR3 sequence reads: CASSFTGGRYNEQFF. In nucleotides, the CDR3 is TGTGCCAGCAGCTTCACGGGGGGGCGTTACAATGAGCAGTTCTTC.

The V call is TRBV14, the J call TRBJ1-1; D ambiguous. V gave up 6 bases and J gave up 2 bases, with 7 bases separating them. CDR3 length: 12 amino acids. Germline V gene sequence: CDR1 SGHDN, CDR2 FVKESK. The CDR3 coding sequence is TGTGCCAGCAGGGCCTTCAACACTGAAGCTTTCTTT. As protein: CASRAFNTEAFF.

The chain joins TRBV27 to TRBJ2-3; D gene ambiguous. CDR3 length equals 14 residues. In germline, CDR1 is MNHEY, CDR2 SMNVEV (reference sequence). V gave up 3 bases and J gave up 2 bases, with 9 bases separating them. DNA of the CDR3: TGTGCCAGCAGTTTGAGCAGTCACACAGATACGCAGTATTTT. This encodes CASSLSSHTDTQYF.

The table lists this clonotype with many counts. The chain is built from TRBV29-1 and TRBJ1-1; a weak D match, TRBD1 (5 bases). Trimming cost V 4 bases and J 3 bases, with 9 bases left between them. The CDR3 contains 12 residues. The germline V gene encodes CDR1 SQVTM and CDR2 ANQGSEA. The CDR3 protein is CSVGGVDTEAFF. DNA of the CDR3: TGCAGCGTTGGGGGCGTTGACACTGAAGCTTTCTTT.

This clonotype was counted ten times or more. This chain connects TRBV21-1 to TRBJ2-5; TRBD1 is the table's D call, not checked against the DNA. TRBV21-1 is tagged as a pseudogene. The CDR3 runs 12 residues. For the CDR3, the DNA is TGTGCCAGTCCCGGGGGGGCGGAGACCCAGTACTTC. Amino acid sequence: CASPGGAETQYF.

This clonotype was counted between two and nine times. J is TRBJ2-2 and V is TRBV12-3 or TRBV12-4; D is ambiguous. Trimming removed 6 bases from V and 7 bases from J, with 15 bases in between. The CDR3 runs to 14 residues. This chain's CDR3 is CASRQQWGDGELFF. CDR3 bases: TGTGCCAGCAGACAACAGTGGGGTGACGGGGAGCTGTTTTTT.